This entry describes one TCR beta chain. What it recognizes is unknown. The data were taken from a study of T cell responses to AZD1222 COVID-19 vaccine. Study-level findings and limits: Within unmutated variant regions lay the reported targets of nearly half of spike-specific TCRs. Vaccine-related CD4 TCRs covered spike, predominating at 160-218 and 743-854.

The repertoire was sequenced with immunoSEQ multiplex PCR; TCRdb's copy has only in-frame clones and lacks some. This repertoire shows around 130,000 clones, nearly 90% found once; its top ten account for around a tenth. The junction had 4 bases not matched to a gene; V was cut back by 5 bases and J by 2 bases. The germline V gene has CDR1 SGHTA and CDR2 FQGTGA. The CDR3 consists of 14 residues. Sequenced material: peripheral blood, taken 28 days after the second AZD1222 dose. This sequence was found in an adult who received the AZD1222 COVID-19 vaccine. This chain uses TRBV7-3 with TRBJ2-5; 8 bases match TRBD2. The CDR3 loop is CASSPGGGQETQYF. The CDR3 coding sequence is TGTGCCAGCAGCCCCGGGGGGGGTCAAGAGACCCAGTACTTC.